The 18 T cell receptor beta chains reported below all come from one sample, sequenced in a study of T cells after yellow fever vaccination. One entry per CDR3 protein, called by TCRdb with MiXCR from the 5' RACE reads. In the table there are roughly 300,000 distinct CDR3 sequences, around 6.8% of which are singletons. Sequencing used PBMCs, obtained approximately 47 days after the first yellow fever vaccination. The receptors were gathered from a man aged 18 to 29 who received the YFV17D yellow fever vaccine.

This chain uses TRBV20-1 with TRBJ2-7, with a tentative D call TRBD2 (7 bases). V lost 4 bases and J lost 0, with 13 bases in between. The germline V gene has CDR1 DFQATT and CDR2 SNEGSKA (reference sequence). The CDR3 is made up of 14 amino acids. The CDR3 here is CSAKRGGFSYEQYF. In DNA, the CDR3 is TGCAGTGCTAAAAGGGGGGGGTTCTCCTACGAGCAGTACTTC.

This clonotype came up a few times. V gene TRBV5-6 combines with J gene TRBJ2-7; perhaps TRBD1 as D (6 bases). Trimming took 4 bases from V and 1 from J, leaving 12 bases between them. Germline V CDR1 and CDR2: SGHDT, YYEEEE. The CDR3 has 14 amino acids. The CDR3 here is CASSRLQGSYEQYV. The CDR3 coding sequence is TGTGCCAGCAGCAGATTACAGGGATCCTACGAGCAGTACGTC.

This clonotype was counted a few times. The genes are TRBV11-1 and TRBJ1-1; possibly TRBD1 for D (6 bases). The CDR3 runs to 18 residues. V lost 4 bases and J 1 base, leaving 22 bases between the germline ends. Per germline, CDR1 SGHAT and CDR2 FQDESV (reference sequence). CDR3 bases: TGTGCCAGCAGCTCCACCATCGCAGGGGAAATTGGGAACACTGAAGCTTTCTTT. It is translated as CASSSTIAGEIGNTEAFF.

This clonotype was found many times. The chain links TRBV18 to TRBJ1-2; no reliable D call. The V and J ends lost 2 bases and 5 bases respectively, with 6 bases between them. Germline values: CDR1 KGHSH, CDR2 LQKENI. CDR3 length: 12 residues. DNA of the CDR3: TGTGCCAGCTCACCAGAGCCTTATGGCTACACCTTC. This sequence encodes CASSPEPYGYTF.

This chain joins TRBV13 and TRBJ1-6; 7 bases agree with TRBD1. This CDR3 has 13 amino acids. Per germline, CDR1 PRHDT and CDR2 FYEKMQ (reference sequence). V shed 5 bases, J shed 8 bases, and the junction held 3 bases outside the gene matches. Here the CDR3 reads CASSRDRDSPLHF. The CDR3 DNA is TGTGCCAGCAGCCGCGACAGGGATTCACCCCTCCACTTT.

V usage is TRBV12-3 or TRBV12-4 and J usage is TRBJ2-1; TRBD1 aligns across 9 bases. V shed 3 bases, J shed 6 bases, and the junction held 6 bases outside the gene matches. This CDR3 has 15 amino acids. The DNA for the CDR3 is TGTGCCAGCAGTTTCTGGGGACAGGGTCCCAATGAGCAGTTCTTC. Translated: CASSFWGQGPNEQFF.

This clonotype was seen a handful of times. V usage is TRBV5-5 and J usage is TRBJ2-7; the D gene is possibly TRBD2 (6 bases). Between the trimmed V and J ends, which lost 0 bases and 7 bases, there was a span of 14 bases. The CDR3 has 14 amino acids. CDR1 and CDR2 from the germline V gene are SGHKS and YYEKEE (reference sequence). CDR3 DNA: TGTGCCAGCAGCTTGGACGGGGAGGACTTGGAGCAGTACTTC. As protein: CASSLDGEDLEQYF.

This clonotype has just a few counts. The V call is TRBV27, the J call TRBJ1-5, with D perhaps TRBD1 (6 bases). Germline CDR1 reads MNHEY; CDR2 reads SMNVEV (reference sequence). Trimming removed 6 bases from V and 7 bases from J, with 16 bases in between. CDR3 length equals 14 residues. CDR3 bases: TGTGCCAGCAGACAACTACAGGGAATACAGCCCCAGCATTTT. Its protein product is CASRQLQGIQPQHF.

This clonotype has just a few counts. In DNA form, the CDR3 reads TGCGCCAGCAGCCAAGGTTCACTGGCGAACACCGGGGAGCTGTTTTTT. It specifies CASSQGSLANTGELFF. V is TRBV4-3 and J is TRBJ2-2; D gene unclear. The CDR3 runs to 16 residues. V was trimmed by 1 base and J by 0 bases, leaving 9 bases between them. Germline V gene sequence: CDR1 LGHNA, CDR2 YSLEER.

There are a few counts of this clonotype. The chain employs TRBV11-1 and TRBJ2-1, with TRBD2 identical over 7 bases. V lost 5 bases to trimming and J lost 6 bases; unmatched junction nucleotides: 16. Germline assignment: CDR1 SGHAT and CDR2 FQDESV (reference sequence). There are 17 residues in the CDR3. The CDR3 bases are TGTGCCAGCAGCGAGGGGCTAGCGGACATACTTAGCAATGAGCAGTTCTTC. This translates into CASSEGLADILSNEQFF.

The CDR3: CASSHAGQGWNEQFF. The CDR3 coding sequence is TGTGCCAGCAGCCACGCTGGACAGGGGTGGAATGAGCAGTTCTTC. V and J are TRBV7-9 and TRBJ2-1, with 9 bases fitting TRBD1. The CDR3 extends over 15 amino acids. Germline CDR1 SEHNR, CDR2 FQNEAQ (reference sequence). Unmatched junction bases numbered 9, after V lost 5 bases and J lost 7 bases.

V and J are TRBV7-9 and TRBJ2-1, with a tentative D call TRBD1 (6 bases). The CDR3 has 16 amino acids. V was shortened by 3 bases and J by 6 bases, with 18 bases between the two germline ends. CDR1 and CDR2 (germline): SEHNR, FQNEAQ (reference sequence). This chain's CDR3 is CASSFSGTTGSNEQFF. The CDR3 region has the DNA TGTGCCAGCAGCTTTTCGGGGACCACAGGGTCCAATGAGCAGTTCTTC. Drawing the rest from reference TRBV7-9 and TRBJ2-1, the complete variable domain is DTGVSQNPRHKITKRGQNVTFRCDPISEHNRLYWYRQTLGQGPEFLTYFQNEAQLEKSRLLSDRFSAERPKGSFSTLEIQRTEQGDSAMYLCASSFSGTTGSNEQFFGPGTRLTVL.

At least ten counts were recorded for this clonotype. The chain has TRBV4-1 and TRBJ2-3; TRBD1 matches 7 bases. The CDR3 runs 16 residues. V lost 4 bases to trimming and J lost 5 bases; unmatched junction nucleotides: 12. CDR1 and CDR2 (germline): MGHRA, YSYEKL. The CDR3 region has the DNA TGCGCCAGCAGCCCAATAACAGGGGTTCGGAGAGATACGCAGTATTTT. Protein product: CASSPITGVRRDTQYF.

The chain has TRBV6-4 and TRBJ2-3; D uncertain. Trimming removed 4 bases from V and 1 base from J, with 9 bases in between. This CDR3 region has 14 residues. The germline V gene has CDR1 MRHNA and CDR2 SNTAGT. This CDR3 reads CASSAIGGTDTQYF. CDR3 bases: TGTGCCAGCAGTGCGATTGGGGGCACAGATACGCAGTATTTT.

This clonotype was seen a handful of times. J is TRBJ2-2 and V is TRBV4-1; 8 nucleotides line up with TRBD1. The junction had 7 bases not matched to a gene; V was cut back by 1 base and J by 0 bases. The CDR3 has 18 amino acids. Germline V gives CDR1 MGHRA, CDR2 YSYEKL. The CDR3 protein is CASSQVGQDLSNTGELFF. The CDR3 DNA follows: TGCGCCAGCAGCCAAGTGGGACAGGACCTATCGAACACCGGGGAGCTGTTTTTT.

V usage is TRBV20-1 and J usage is TRBJ2-3; 8 positions match TRBD2. The CDR3 covers 13 residues. V gave up 6 bases and J gave up 1 base; unmatched junction bases: 3. Germline V gene data show CDR1 as DFQATT and CDR2 as SNEGSKA (reference sequence). This CDR3 is CSALTSGTDTQYF. The CDR3 DNA reads TGCAGTGCCCTGACTAGCGGCACAGATACGCAGTATTTT.

This clonotype was observed many times. The chain employs TRBV4-2 and TRBJ2-3; 10 bases map to TRBD2. The CDR3 consists of 16 residues. Germline V gives CDR1 LGHNA, CDR2 YNFKEQ. V shed 0 bases and J 1 base; nucleotides not matched to a gene: 1. DNA for the CDR3: TGTGCCAGCAGCCAAGATCTAGCGGGGGGCACAGATACGCAGTATTTT. This translates into CASSQDLAGGTDTQYF.

The chain recombines TRBV5-1 with TRBJ2-4; D might be TRBD1 or TRBD2, each matching 5 bases. V was clipped by 1 base and J by 1 base, with 12 bases between them. Per germline, CDR1 SGHRS and CDR2 YFSETQ. The CDR3 is 16 amino acids. CDR3 in amino acids: CASSLSLGTAKNIQYF. The CDR3 DNA is TGCGCCAGCAGCTTGTCCCTTGGGACCGCCAAAAACATTCAGTACTTC. Full variable domain (missing parts from reference TRBV5-1 and TRBJ2-4): KAGVTQTPRYLIKTRGQQVTLSCSPISGHRSVSWYQQTPGQGLQFLFEYFSETQRNKGNFPGRFSGRQFSNSRSEMNVSTLELGDSALYLCASSLSLGTAKNIQYFGAGTRLSVL.